This T cell receptor beta chain is from a study of cytomegalovirus exposure and HLA in healthy donors. Libraries were prepared by immunoSEQ multiplex PCR; TCRdb keeps only in-frame clonotypes and omits some of them. Here the sample spans 80,000 to 95,000 clones, around 96% being singletons. Trimming left V 5 bases short and J 3 bases short, with 14 bases between. There are 14 residues in the CDR3. Germline CDR1 and CDR2: MNHEY and SMNVEV (reference sequence). The receptor was isolated from a woman aged 18 to 35 in good health and CMV-seronegative. Sequenced: PBMCs. The chain employs TRBV27 and TRBJ2-7; D possibly corresponds to TRBD2 (5 bases). The CDR3 sequence is CASSRGLGSYEQYF. The CDR3 DNA reads TGTGCCAGCAGTCGCGGACTGGGGAGCTACGAGCAGTACTTC.